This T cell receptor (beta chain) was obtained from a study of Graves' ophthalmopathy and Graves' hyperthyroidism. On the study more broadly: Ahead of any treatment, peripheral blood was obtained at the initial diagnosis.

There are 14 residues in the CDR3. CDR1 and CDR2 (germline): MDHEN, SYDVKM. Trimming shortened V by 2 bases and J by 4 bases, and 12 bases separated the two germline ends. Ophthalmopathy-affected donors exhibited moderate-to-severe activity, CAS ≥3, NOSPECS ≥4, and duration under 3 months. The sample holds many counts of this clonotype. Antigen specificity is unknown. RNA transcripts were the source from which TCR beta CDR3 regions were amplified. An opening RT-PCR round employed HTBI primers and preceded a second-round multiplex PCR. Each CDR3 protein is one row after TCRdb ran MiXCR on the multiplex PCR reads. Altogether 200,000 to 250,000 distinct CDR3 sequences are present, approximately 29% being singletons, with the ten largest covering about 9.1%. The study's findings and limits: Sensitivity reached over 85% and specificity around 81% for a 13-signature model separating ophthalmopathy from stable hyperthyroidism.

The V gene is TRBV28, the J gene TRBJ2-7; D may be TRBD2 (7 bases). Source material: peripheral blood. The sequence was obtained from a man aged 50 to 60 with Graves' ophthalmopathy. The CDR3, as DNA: TGTGCCAGCAGTTTACTAGCGGACAGATACGAGCAGTACTTC. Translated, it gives CASSLLADRYEQYF.